Sequencing of this TCR beta chain was carried out in a study of shared clonotypes between healthy human individuals. General observations from the study: Few donors restricted represented genetic and exposure-history diversity. Generally, naive subsets (rather than memory subsets) showed larger estimated richness.

In the authors' workflow: Filtering differed since immunoSEQ provided only junctions, with no quality scores. Data came from immunoSEQ multiplex PCR; TCRdb stores just in-frame clones and leaves some out. The V and J calls and clone size are taken from that table; D and trimming were inferred from the DNA. Here the sample spans roughly 1,100,000 clones, around 76% being singletons. Notes on this clone: The antigen is not known.

Germline loops: CDR1 GTSNPN, CDR2 SVGIG (reference sequence). The CDR3 loop spans 15 amino acids. V was shortened by 1 base and J by 6 bases, with 15 bases between the two germline ends. This sequence originates from a man aged 18 to 29 in good health. The sequencing sample was made of memory CD4+ T cells sorted from blood. Subset specified: CD45RA-negative fraction. The gene calls are TRBV30 and TRBJ2-2; tentatively, D is TRBD1 (6 bases). Here the CDR3 reads CAWSDINREAGELFF. CDR3 sequence (DNA): TGTGCCTGGAGTGATATCAACAGGGAAGCCGGGGAGCTGTTTTTT. Using reference TRBV30 and TRBJ2-2 for the parts outside the CDR3, the full variable domain is SQTIHQWPATLVQPVGSPLSLECTVEGTSNPNLYWYRQAAGRGLQLLFYSVGIGQISSEVPQNLSASRPQDRQFILSSKKLLLSDSGFYLCAWSDINREAGELFFGEGSRLTVL.